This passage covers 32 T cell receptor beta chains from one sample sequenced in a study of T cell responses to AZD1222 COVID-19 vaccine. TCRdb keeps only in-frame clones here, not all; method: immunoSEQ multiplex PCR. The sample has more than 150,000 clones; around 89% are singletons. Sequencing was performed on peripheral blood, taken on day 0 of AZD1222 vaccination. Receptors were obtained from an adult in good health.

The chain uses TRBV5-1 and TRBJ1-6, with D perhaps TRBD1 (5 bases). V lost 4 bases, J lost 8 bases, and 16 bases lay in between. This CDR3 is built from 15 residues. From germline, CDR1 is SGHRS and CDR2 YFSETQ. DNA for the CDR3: TGCGCCAGCAGCCCCGGGACGGAAGCTTATTCACCCCTCCACTTT. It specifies CASSPGTEAYSPLHF.

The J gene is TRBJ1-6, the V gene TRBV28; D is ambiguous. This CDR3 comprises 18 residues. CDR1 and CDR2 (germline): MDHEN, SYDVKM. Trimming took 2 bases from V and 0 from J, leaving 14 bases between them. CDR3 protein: CASSLQYLRSSYNSPLHF. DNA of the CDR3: TGTGCCAGCAGTTTACAGTACCTCCGGAGCTCCTATAATTCACCCCTCCACTTT. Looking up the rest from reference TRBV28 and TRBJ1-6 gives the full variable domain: DVKVTQSSRYLVKRTGEKVFLECVQDMDHENMFWYRQDPGLGLRLIYFSYDVKMKEKGDIPEGYSVSREKKERFSLILESASTNQTSMYLCASSLQYLRSSYNSPLHFGNGTRLTVT.

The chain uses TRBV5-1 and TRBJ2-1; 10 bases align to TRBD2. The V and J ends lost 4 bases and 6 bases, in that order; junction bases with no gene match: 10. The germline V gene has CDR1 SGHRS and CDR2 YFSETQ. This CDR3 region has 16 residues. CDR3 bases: TGCGCCAGCAGCCCCCGGGCGGCTAGCGGGAGCAATGAGCAGTTCTTC. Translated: CASSPRAASGSNEQFF.

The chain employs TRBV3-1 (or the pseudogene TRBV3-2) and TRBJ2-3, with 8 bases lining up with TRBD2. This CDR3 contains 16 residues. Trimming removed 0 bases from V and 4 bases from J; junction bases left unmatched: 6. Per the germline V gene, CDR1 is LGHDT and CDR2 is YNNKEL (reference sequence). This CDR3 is CASSQDGTRRADTQYF. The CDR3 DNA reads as TGTGCCAGCAGCCAAGATGGGACTAGGCGGGCAGATACGCAGTATTTT.

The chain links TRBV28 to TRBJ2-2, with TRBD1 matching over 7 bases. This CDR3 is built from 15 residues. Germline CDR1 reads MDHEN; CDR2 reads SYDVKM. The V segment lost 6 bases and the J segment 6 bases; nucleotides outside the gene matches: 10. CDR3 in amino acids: CASREDRLVPGELFF. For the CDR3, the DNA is TGTGCCAGCAGAGAGGACAGGCTAGTCCCCGGGGAGCTGTTTTTT.

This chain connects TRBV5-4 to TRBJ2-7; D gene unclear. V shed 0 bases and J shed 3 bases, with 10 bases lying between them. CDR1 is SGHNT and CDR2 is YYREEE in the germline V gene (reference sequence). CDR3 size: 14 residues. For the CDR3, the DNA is TGTGCCAGCAGCTTGGGGGGTTCTTACTACGAGCAGTACTTC. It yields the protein CASSLGGSYYEQYF. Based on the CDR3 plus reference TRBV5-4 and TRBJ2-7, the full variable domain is ETGVTQSPTHLIKTRGQQVTLRCSSQSGHNTVSWYQQALGQGPQFIFQYYREEENGRGNFPPRFSGLQFPNYSSELNVNALELDDSALYLCASSLGGSYYEQYFGPGTRLTVT.

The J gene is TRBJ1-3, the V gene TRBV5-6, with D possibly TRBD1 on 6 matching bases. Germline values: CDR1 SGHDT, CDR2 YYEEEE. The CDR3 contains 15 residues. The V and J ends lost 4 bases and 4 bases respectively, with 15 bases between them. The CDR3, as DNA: TGTGCCAGCAGCCTACCTACAGGGAACGGAAACACCATATATTTT. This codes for CASSLPTGNGNTIYF.

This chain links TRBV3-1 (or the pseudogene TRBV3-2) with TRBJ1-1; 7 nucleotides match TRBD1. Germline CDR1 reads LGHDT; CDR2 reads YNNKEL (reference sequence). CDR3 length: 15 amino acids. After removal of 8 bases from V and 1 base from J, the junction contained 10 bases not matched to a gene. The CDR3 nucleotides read TGTGCCAGCCAACCGGCACGGACAGGGAACACTGAAGCTTTCTTT. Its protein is CASQPARTGNTEAFF.

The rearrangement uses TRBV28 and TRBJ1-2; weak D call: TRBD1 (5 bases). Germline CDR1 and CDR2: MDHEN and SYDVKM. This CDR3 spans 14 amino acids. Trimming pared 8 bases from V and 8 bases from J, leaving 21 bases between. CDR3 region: CASSPGRRLAGYTF. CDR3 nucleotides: TGTGCCAGCTCACCAGGGCGACGGCTCGCGGGCTACACCTTC.

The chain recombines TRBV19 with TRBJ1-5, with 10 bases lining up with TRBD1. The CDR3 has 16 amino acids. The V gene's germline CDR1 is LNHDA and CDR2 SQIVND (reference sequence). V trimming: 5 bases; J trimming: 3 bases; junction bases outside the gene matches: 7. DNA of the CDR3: TGTGCCAGTAGTTTGTGGGACAGGGGACCCAATCAGCCCCAGCATTTT. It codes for CASSLWDRGPNQPQHF.

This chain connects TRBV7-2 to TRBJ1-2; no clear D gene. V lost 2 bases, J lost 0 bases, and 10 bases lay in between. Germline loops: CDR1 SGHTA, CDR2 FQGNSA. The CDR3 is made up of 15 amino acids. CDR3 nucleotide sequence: TGTGCCAGCAGCTTAAAAGGGCTCCCTAACTATGGCTACACCTTC. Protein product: CASSLKGLPNYGYTF.

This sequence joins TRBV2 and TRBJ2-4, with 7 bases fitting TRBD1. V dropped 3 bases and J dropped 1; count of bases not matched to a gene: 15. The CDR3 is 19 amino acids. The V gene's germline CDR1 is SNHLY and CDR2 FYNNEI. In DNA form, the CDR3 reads TGTGCCAGCAGTGAGGATCAGGGACAGTCGAAGGTGGCCAAAAACATTCAGTACTTC. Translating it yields CASSEDQGQSKVAKNIQYF.

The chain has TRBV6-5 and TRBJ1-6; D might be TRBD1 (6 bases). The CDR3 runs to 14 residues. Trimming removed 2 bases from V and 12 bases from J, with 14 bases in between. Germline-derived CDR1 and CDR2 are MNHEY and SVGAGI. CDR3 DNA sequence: TGTGCCAGCAGTTACGGGACGGAGGGGGGACCCCTCCACTTT. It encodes CASSYGTEGGPLHF.

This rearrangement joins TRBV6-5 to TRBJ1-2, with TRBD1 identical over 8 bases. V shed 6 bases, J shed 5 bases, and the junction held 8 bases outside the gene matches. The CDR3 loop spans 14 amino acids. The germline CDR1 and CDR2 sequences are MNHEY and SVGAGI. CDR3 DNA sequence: TGTGCCAGCAGCTCCGGGACAGGCATTTATGGCTACACCTTC. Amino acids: CASSSGTGIYGYTF.

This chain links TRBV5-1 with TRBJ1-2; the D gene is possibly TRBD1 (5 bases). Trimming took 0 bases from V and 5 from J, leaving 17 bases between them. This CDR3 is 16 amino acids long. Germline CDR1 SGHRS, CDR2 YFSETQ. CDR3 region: CASSLAPQGRGYGYTF. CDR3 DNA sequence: TGCGCCAGCAGCTTGGCCCCCCAGGGTCGGGGGTATGGCTACACCTTC.

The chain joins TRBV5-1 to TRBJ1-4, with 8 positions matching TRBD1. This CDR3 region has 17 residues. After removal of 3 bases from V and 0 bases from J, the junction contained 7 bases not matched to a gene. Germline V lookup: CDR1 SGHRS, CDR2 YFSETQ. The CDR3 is CASSSGQATATNEKLFF. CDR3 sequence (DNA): TGCGCCAGCAGCTCGGGACAGGCCACCGCAACTAATGAAAAACTGTTTTTT.

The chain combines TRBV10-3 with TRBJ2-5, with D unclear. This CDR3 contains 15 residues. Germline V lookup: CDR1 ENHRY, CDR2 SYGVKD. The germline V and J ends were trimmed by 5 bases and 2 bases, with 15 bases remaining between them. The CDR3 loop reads CAISFSPTPQETQYF. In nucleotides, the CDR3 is TGTGCCATCAGTTTTTCCCCGACCCCACAAGAGACCCAGTACTTC.

As DNA, the CDR3 is TGCGCCAGCAGCTTAACCGGAAATCCCTACGAGCAGTACTTC. Its protein product is CASSLTGNPYEQYF. The chain links TRBV5-1 to TRBJ2-7; D is ambiguous. The CDR3 extends over 14 amino acids. CDR1 SGHRS and CDR2 YFSETQ come from the germline V gene. Deletions cut 2 bases from V and 2 bases from J, with 11 bases between.

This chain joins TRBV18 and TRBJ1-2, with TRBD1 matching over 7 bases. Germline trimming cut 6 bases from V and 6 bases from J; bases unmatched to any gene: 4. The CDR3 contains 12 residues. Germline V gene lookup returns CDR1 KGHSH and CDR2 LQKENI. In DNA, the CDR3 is TGTGCCAGCTCCCGGACAGGTGATGGCTACACCTTC. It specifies CASSRTGDGYTF.

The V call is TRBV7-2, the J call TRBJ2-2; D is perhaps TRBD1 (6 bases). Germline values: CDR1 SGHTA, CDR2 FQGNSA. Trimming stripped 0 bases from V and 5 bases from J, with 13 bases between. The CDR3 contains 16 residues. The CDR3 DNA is TGTGCCAGCAGCTTAGCGCTGACAGGAAGGACCGGGGAGCTGTTTTTT. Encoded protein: CASSLALTGRTGELFF.

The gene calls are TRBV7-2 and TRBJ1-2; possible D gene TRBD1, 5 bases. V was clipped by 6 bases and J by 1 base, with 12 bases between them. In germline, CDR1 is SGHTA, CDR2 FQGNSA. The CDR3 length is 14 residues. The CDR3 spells CASRPGRSNYGYTF. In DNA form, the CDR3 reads TGTGCCAGCAGACCGGGACGGAGTAACTATGGCTACACCTTC.

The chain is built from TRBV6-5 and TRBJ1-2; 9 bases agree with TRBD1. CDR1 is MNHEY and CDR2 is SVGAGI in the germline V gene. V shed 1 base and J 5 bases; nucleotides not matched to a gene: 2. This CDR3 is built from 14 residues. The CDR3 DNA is TGTGCCAGCAGTTACTTGGGACAGGGTTATGGCTACACCTTC. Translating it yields CASSYLGQGYGYTF.

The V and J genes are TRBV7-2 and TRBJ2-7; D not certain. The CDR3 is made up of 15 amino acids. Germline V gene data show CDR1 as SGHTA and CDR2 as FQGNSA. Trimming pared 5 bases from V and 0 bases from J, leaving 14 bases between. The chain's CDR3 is CASSGDGWSSYEQYF. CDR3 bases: TGTGCCAGCAGCGGAGACGGATGGAGCTCCTACGAGCAGTACTTC.

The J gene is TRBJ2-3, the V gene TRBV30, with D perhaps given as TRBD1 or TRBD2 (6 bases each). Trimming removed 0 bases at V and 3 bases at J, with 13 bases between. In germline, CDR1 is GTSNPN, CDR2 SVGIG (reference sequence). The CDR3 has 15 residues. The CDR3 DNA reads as TGTGCCTGGAGTGTAACCGGGGGCAGGACAGATACGCAGTATTTT. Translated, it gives CAWSVTGGRTDTQYF.

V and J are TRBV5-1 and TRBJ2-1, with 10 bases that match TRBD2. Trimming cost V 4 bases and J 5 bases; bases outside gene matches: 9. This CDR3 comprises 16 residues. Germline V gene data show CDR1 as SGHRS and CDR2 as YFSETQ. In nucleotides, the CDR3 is TGCGCCAGCAGCCGCCCCGGGACTAGCGCTAACAATGAGCAGTTCTTC. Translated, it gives CASSRPGTSANNEQFF.

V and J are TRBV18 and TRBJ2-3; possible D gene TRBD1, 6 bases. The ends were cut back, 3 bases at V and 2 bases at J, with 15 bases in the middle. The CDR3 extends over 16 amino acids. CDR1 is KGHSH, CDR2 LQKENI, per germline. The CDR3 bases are TGTGCCAGCTCACCCGCAACAGGGTATTTCACAGATACGCAGTATTTT. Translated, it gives CASSPATGYFTDTQYF.

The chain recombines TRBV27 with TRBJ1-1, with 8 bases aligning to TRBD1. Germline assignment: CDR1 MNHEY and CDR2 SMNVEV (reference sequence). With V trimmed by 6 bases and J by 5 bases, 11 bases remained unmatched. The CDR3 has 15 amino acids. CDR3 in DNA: TGTGCCAGCAGGATCCAGGGGGCGGGAAGAACTGAAGCTTTCTTT. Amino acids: CASRIQGAGRTEAFF.

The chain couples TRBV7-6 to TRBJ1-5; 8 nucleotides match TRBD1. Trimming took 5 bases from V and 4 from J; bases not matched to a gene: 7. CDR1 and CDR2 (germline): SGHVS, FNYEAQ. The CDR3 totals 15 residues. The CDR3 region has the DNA TGTGCCAGCAGCCGAACAGGGGGAGGAAATCAGCCCCAGCATTTT. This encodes CASSRTGGGNQPQHF. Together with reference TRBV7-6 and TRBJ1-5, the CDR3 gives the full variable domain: GAGVSQSPRYKVTKRGQDVALRCDPISGHVSLYWYRQALGQGPEFLTYFNYEAQQDKSGLPNDRFSAERPEGSISTLTIQRTEQRDSAMYRCASSRTGGGNQPQHFGDGTRLSIL.

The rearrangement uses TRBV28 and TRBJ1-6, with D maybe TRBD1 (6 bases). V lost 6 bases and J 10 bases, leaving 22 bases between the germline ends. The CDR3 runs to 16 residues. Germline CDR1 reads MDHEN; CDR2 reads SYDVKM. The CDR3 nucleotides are TGTGCCAGCAGCCCTTTCAGAGGGGGGCTAGGGTCACCCCTCCACTTT. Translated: CASSPFRGGLGSPLHF.

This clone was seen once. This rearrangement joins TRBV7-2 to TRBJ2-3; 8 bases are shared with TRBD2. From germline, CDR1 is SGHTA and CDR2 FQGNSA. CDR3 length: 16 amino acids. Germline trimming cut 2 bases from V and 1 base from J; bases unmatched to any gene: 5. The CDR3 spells CASSLRRGARTDTQYF. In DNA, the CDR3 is TGTGCCAGCAGCTTAAGGCGGGGGGCTCGCACAGATACGCAGTATTTT.

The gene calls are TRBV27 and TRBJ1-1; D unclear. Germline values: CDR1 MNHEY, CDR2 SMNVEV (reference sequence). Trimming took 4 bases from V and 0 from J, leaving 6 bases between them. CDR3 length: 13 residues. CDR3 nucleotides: TGTGCCAGCAGTTCCCCTTTGAACACTGAAGCTTTCTTT. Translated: CASSSPLNTEAFF.

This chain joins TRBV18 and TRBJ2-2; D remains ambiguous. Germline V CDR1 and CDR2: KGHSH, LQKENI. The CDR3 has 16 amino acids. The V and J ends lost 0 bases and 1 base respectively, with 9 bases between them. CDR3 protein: CASSPPFGLNTGELFF. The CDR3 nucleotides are TGTGCCAGCTCACCACCATTTGGCCTGAACACCGGGGAGCTGTTTTTT. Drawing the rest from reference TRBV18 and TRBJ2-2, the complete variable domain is NAGVMQNPRHLVRRRGQEARLRCSPMKGHSHVYWYRQLPEEGLKFMVYLQKENIIDESGMPKERFSAEFPKEGPSILRIQQVVRGDSAAYFCASSPPFGLNTGELFFGEGSRLTVL.